This T cell receptor beta chain was observed in a study of blood T cell repertoires in COVID-19. The wider study: COVID-19 samples collected from the United States, Italy and Spain covered acute and convalescent phases. PBMCs, B-cell-depleted T cells, or T cells were the source of the cDNA or gDNA that made up the material.

The germline V gene has CDR1 SGHNT and CDR2 YYREEE (reference sequence). V lost 0 bases, J lost 4 bases, and 13 bases lay in between. The CDR3 covers 15 residues. Per the study methods: From reference gene primer amplification, estimates of nucleated cell counts were derived. The repertoire was sequenced with immunoSEQ multiplex PCR; TCRdb's copy has only in-frame clones and lacks some. V, J and clone size derive from that table, while D and trimming were established from the DNA sequence. The data show about 330,000 clones, around nine tenths seen once. The clonotype comes from a woman between 45 and 60 years old with active or convalescent COVID-19. The sample comprised peripheral blood. The gene calls are TRBV5-4 and TRBJ1-1, with a tentative D call TRBD1 (5 bases). In nucleotides, the CDR3 is TGTGCCAGCAGCTTGGGGGGCGCGGCGGCCACTGAAGCTTTCTTT. Its protein product is CASSLGGAAATEAFF.